This T cell receptor beta chain originates from a study of OX40 agonist ivuxolimab in advanced cancers. Context from the whole study: The costimulatory receptor OX40 (CD134) was targeted by ivuxolimab, a fully human IgG2 agonistic monoclonal antibody. Of the roughly 50 dose-escalation patients, hepatocellular carcinoma was present in around 20, melanoma in approximately 15, renal cell carcinoma in 9 and head and neck cancer in 9. Intravenous ivuxolimab was administered to patients every 2 weeks at six dose levels: 0.01, 0.1, 0.3, 1.5, 3 and 10 mg/kg. Three dose-escalation patients achieved partial responses, one with hepatocellular carcinoma and two with cutaneous melanoma. Prior anti-PD-1, anti-PD-L1 or anti-CTLA-4 therapy was permitted, and less than 45% of dose-escalation patients had received checkpoint inhibitors. The paper covers the monotherapy dose-escalation part of the phase I ivuxolimab trial, which included N of about 51 patients. The dose-escalation cohort was about 83% male with a mean age of around 64 years, ranging from about 20 to 80. Peripheral TCRbeta sequencing aimed to test whether ivuxolimab altered TCR sequence diversity and caused clonal T-cell expansion. Findings and caveats that apply to the study as a whole: The antigen specificity of the peripheral T cells that underwent clonal expansion was not determined. At doses of 0.1 to 3.0 mg/kg, clonal expansion of both CD4+ and CD8+ blood T cells was observed from baseline to week 6. In the 0.1-3.0 mg/kg groups, partial responders had among the lowest normalized peripheral clonal expansion, particularly in CD8+ T cells. On average, CD8+ T cells showed more expanded clones than CD4+ T cells after ivuxolimab. Low levels of normalized T-cell clonal expansion were also seen in some patients who did not respond.

Patients with a history of autoimmune disease or receiving systemic immunosuppression were excluded from the trial. In every dose cohort, peripheral blood was drawn for TCR sequencing at baseline, cycle 4 day 1, and cycle 7 day 1. Samples were obtained from an open-label, multicenter, first-in-human phase I dose-escalation trial of ivuxolimab. Adults with locally advanced or metastatic melanoma, renal cell carcinoma, hepatocellular carcinoma or head and neck squamous cell carcinoma were enrolled in the trial. Before TCR sequencing, CD4+ T cells and CD8+ T cells were sorted from peripheral blood as separate populations. The germline V gene specifies SNHLY as CDR1 and FYNNEI as CDR2. The CDR3 sequence holds 15 residues, the cysteine and phenylalanine included. Solely the CDR3 DNA is kept, with 45 bases framed from the first base. From V the trimming removes 7 bases and from J it removes 4 bases, while the gene matches leave 11 bases of the junction unaccounted for.

To sequence the TCRbeta CDR3 region, genomic DNA was isolated from the sorted cells. TCRbeta CDR3 regions were sequenced using the immunoSEQ Assay. This immuneACCESS table, as held by TCRdb, lists in-frame sequences with V and J called but not all clones. Of the missing ones, under half trace to an unresolved V gene in checked studies; the others have no known cause. Here the sample has approximately 100,000 clones; 84% occur a single time. The biggest ten clones account for roughly 5% of the sample. This clone was recorded once. Which antigen it targets is not known. Base qualities are missing; no much larger clone stands one base away.

The specimen was CD4+ or CD8+ T cells sorted from blood, collected in a trial of the OX40 agonist ivuxolimab. This clonotype was obtained from an adult with an advanced solid tumor such as melanoma, head and neck, liver or kidney cancer. The rearrangement joined TRBV2 to TRBJ2-7, and 9 junctional nucleotides match TRBD2. The nucleotide sequence reads TGTGCCAGCACGGCGACTAGCGGACTTCGTTACGAGCAGTACTTC. Its protein reads: CASTATSGLRYEQYF.